What follows is one T cell receptor (beta chain) and its context. Antigen: not known. The CDR3 totals 13 residues. The germline V gene has CDR1 SGHAT and CDR2 FQNNGV. Deletions cut 1 base from V and 4 bases from J, with 6 bases between. Primers: 60 Vbeta forward and 13 Jbeta reverse. The data were produced by immunoSEQ multiplex PCR, yet TCRdb's version contains in-frame clones alone and is incomplete. The table for this sample gives approximately 110,000 clones. This record comes from a study of cytomegalovirus exposure and HLA in healthy donors. Study findings and constraints: More than 15,000 TCR beta sequences were associated with HLA alleles at 0.05 false discovery rate in a later analysis. Presence/absence results assume similar sequencing depth per donor, which may not hold. A later analysis linked a missense DCLRE1C variant to TCR beta V- and J-gene trimming.

The sample comprised PBMCs. This clonotype was obtained from a man aged 40-49 years in good health and CMV-seronegative. The chain employs TRBV11-2 and TRBJ2-3, with a weak D call TRBD1 (6 bases). The chain's CDR3 is CASSLGGPDTQYF. The CDR3, as DNA: TGTGCCAGCAGCTTAGGGGGGCCAGATACGCAGTATTTT.